Listed here are 25 T cell receptor beta chains from one sample, sequenced in a study of T cells after posttransplantation cyclophosphamide. This table comes from immunoSEQ multiplex PCR, and its TCRdb copy is limited to in-frame clones, with some not included. This table has about 21,000 clones, 80% to 90% appearing once. Control samples came 1 year after myeloablative marrow transplants with methotrexate plus calcineurin inhibitor. The material was PBMCs, obtained approximately 360 days after allogeneic stem cell transplant with calcineurin inhibitor and methotrexate. Source of these receptors: a female patient younger than 45 who received an allogeneic stem cell transplant from an unrelated donor, was CMV-positive, and had acute and chronic GVHD. Some T cells may be supplied by the graft donor.

For the CDR3, the DNA is TGTGCCAGCAGCCGATTTTCCGGGGGAGCGGGCGGCACAAATGAGCAGTTCTTC. The encoded protein is CASSRFSGGAGGTNEQFF. The chain employs TRBV7-9 and TRBJ2-1, with a tentative D call TRBD2 (6 bases). In germline, CDR1 is SEHNR, CDR2 FQNEAQ (reference sequence). V was shortened by 5 bases and J by 7 bases, with 27 bases between the two germline ends. This CDR3 is 18 amino acids long.

The chain is built from TRBV2 and TRBJ1-2; D not resolved. The CDR3 totals 13 residues. V was clipped by 2 bases and J by 7 bases, with 11 bases between them. Germline CDR1 is SNHLY and CDR2 is FYNNEI. CDR3: CASSESGRGGYTF. CDR3 in DNA: TGTGCCAGCAGTGAATCGGGGAGAGGTGGCTACACCTTC.

This clone was detected a few times. The gene calls are TRBV7-9 and TRBJ2-7, with D maybe TRBD1 (5 bases). Germline CDR1 and CDR2: SEHNR and FQNEAQ (reference sequence). There are 13 residues in the CDR3. V dropped 0 bases and J dropped 3 bases, with 6 bases sitting between them. CDR3 nucleotides: TGTGCCAGCAGCTTAGCTCAGGGCTACGAGCAGTACTTC. It is translated as CASSLAQGYEQYF.

The CDR3 nucleotides are TGTGCCAGCAGCTACCTAGAGGAACAGGACTACGAGCAGTACTTC. Translation gives CASSYLEEQDYEQYF. V is TRBV7-4 and J is TRBJ2-7, with D perhaps matching TRBD1 (5 bases). V lost 4 bases to trimming and J lost 3 bases, with 16 bases between them. Germline CDR1 reads SGHVT; CDR2 reads SQSDAQ. There are 15 residues in the CDR3.

This chain links TRBV7-2 with TRBJ2-5; TRBD1 matches at 9 bases. The J call could be wrong; TRBJ2-7 is a better fit for the DNA end. The CDR3 contains 15 residues. Germline CDR1 is SGHTA and CDR2 is FQGNSA. CDR3 nucleotide sequence: TGTGCCAGCAGCTTTGACAGGGGGGAAAAATACGAGCAGTACTTC. Translated: CASSFDRGEKYEQYF.

This chain links TRBV9 with TRBJ2-3, with a tentative D call TRBD1 (5 bases). Trimming removed 4 bases from V and 2 bases from J, with 11 bases in between. The CDR3 totals 14 residues. Germline V gene lookup returns CDR1 SGDLS and CDR2 YYNGEE. The DNA for the CDR3 is TGTGCCAGCAGCCCTCGACAGCTCACAGATACGCAGTATTTT. This codes for CASSPRQLTDTQYF.

This clone was seen once. The chain uses TRBV5-1 and TRBJ1-1; D is possibly TRBD1 (6 bases). This CDR3 has 14 residues. Germline CDR1 reads SGHRS; CDR2 reads YFSETQ. Trimming shortened V by 1 base and J by 3 bases, and 10 bases separated the two germline ends. The CDR3 loop is CASSLFRGDTEAFF. Written as DNA, the CDR3 is TGCGCCAGCAGCTTGTTCAGGGGTGACACTGAAGCTTTCTTT.

The chain recombines TRBV27 with TRBJ2-1, with D possibly matching TRBD1 (7 bases). The V gene's germline CDR1 is MNHEY and CDR2 SMNVEV (reference sequence). Trimming took 2 bases from V and 5 from J, leaving 13 bases between them. This CDR3 has 15 amino acids. The CDR3 bases are TGTGCCAGCAGTTTAAGTCAGGGGGGAAACAATGAGCAGTTCTTC. Translated: CASSLSQGGNNEQFF.

The rearrangement uses TRBV27 and TRBJ2-3; TRBD2 might be the D (6 bases). CDR1 is MNHEY and CDR2 is SMNVEV in the germline V gene (reference sequence). The CDR3 covers 18 residues. V was pared by 2 bases and J by 4 bases, with 22 bases between. CDR3 sequence (DNA): TGTGCCAGCAGTTTAGTGCGGGAAGCCCCGATTCTTCCAGATACGCAGTATTTT. Translating it yields CASSLVREAPILPDTQYF.

This chain connects TRBV10-3 to TRBJ2-3, with a possible D match to TRBD2 (6 bases). Trimming stripped 7 bases from V and 3 bases from J, with 20 bases between. The CDR3 is 16 residues long. Per the germline V gene, CDR1 is ENHRY and CDR2 is SYGVKD. CDR3 amino acids: CAIKVSAGLVTDTQYF. The CDR3 DNA is TGTGCCATCAAAGTTAGCGCGGGATTGGTGACAGATACGCAGTATTTT.

The chain links TRBV9 to TRBJ2-7; 10 bases are shared with TRBD1. J lost 5 bases, V lost 1 base, and 9 bases had no gene match. CDR1 and CDR2 (germline): SGDLS, YYNGEE. CDR3 size: 16 residues. The CDR3, as DNA: TGTGCCAGCAGCGTACCATCCGGGACAGGGGTTGACGAGCAGTACTTC. This codes for CASSVPSGTGVDEQYF.

The chain couples TRBV5-1 to TRBJ2-5; 13 nucleotides match TRBD2. From germline, CDR1 is SGHRS and CDR2 YFSETQ. Losses at the gene ends were 2 bases for V and 2 bases for J; bases not matched to a gene: 21. The length of the CDR3 is 22 residues. The CDR3 nucleotides read TGCGCCAGCAGCTTCAACCGACTCGTCCCGGGACTAGCGGGGACCCCACAAGAGACCCAGTACTTC. Amino acids: CASSFNRLVPGLAGTPQETQYF.

This sequence joins TRBV18 and TRBJ1-1; D possibly corresponds to TRBD1 (6 bases). Germline CDR1 is KGHSH and CDR2 is LQKENI. The CDR3 loop spans 18 amino acids. With 6 bases removed from V and 2 bases from J, the gap between germline ends came to 25 bases. This CDR3 reads CASSNQGARGPLNTEAFF. CDR3 DNA: TGTGCCAGCTCCAACCAAGGAGCCAGGGGCCCCCTTAACACTGAAGCTTTCTTT.

This rearrangement joins TRBV4-1 to TRBJ1-1; TRBD1 agrees at 8 bases. Germline loops: CDR1 MGHRA, CDR2 YSYEKL. Germline trimming cut 7 bases from V and 4 bases from J; bases unmatched to any gene: 5. The CDR3 consists of 13 residues. The DNA for the CDR3 is TGCGCCAGCAAACTTACAGGGGGCACTGAAGCTTTCTTT. Its translation is CASKLTGGTEAFF.

This sequence joins TRBV11-1 and TRBJ2-5; 9 bases are shared with TRBD2. Trimming removed 3 bases from V and 5 bases from J; junction bases left unmatched: 4. CDR1 and CDR2 from the germline V gene are SGHAT and FQDESV (reference sequence). CDR3 length: 14 residues. CDR3 in DNA: TGTGCCAGCAGCTTCTCCAGCGGGGGGGAGACCCAGTACTTC. Amino acid sequence: CASSFSSGGETQYF.

This chain connects TRBV5-6 to TRBJ1-2, with D uncertain. The ends were cut back, 4 bases at V and 8 bases at J, with 24 bases in the middle. This CDR3 comprises 16 residues. Germline V lookup: CDR1 SGHDT, CDR2 YYEEEE. The CDR3 sequence is CASSAREGSRYPGYTF. DNA of the CDR3: TGTGCCAGCAGCGCTCGGGAAGGGTCTCGGTATCCCGGCTACACCTTC.

The V call is TRBV5-8, the J call TRBJ2-7; 8 bases agree with TRBD2. With 5 bases clipped from V and 5 bases from J, the junction kept 12 bases outside the gene matches. Per germline, CDR1 SGHTS and CDR2 YDEGEE. The CDR3 sequence is 15 residues long. CDR3 bases: TGTGCCAGCAGGTCCGGGACTAGTCTCCACCACGAGCAGTACTTC. Its translation: CASRSGTSLHHEQYF.

The V and J genes are TRBV5-6 and TRBJ2-3; no reliable D call. Germline V CDR1 and CDR2: SGHDT, YYEEEE. CDR3 length: 14 residues. Trimming stripped 3 bases from V and 3 bases from J, with 11 bases between. The CDR3 nucleotides are TGTGCCAGCAGCTACGGCCGGGTAACAGATACGCAGTATTTT. It specifies CASSYGRVTDTQYF.

This clone was counted a few times. This rearrangement joins TRBV4-1 to TRBJ1-4, with 11 bases lining up with TRBD1. V gave up 4 bases and J gave up 2 bases; unmatched junction bases: 3. Germline CDR1 and CDR2: MGHRA and YSYEKL. The CDR3 length is 16 residues. Here the CDR3 reads CASSRGDRGTNEKLFF. The CDR3 DNA reads TGCGCCAGCAGCCGTGGGGACAGGGGGACTAATGAAAAACTGTTTTTT.

This chain links TRBV19 with TRBJ2-5, with 8 nucleotides matching TRBD1. Trimming removed 7 bases from V and 5 bases from J; junction bases left unmatched: 9. CDR3 length: 14 residues. CDR1 and CDR2 from the germline V gene are LNHDA and SQIVND (reference sequence). The CDR3 here is CASNPQGAGETQYF. CDR3 sequence (DNA): TGTGCCAGTAACCCCCAGGGGGCGGGGGAGACCCAGTACTTC.

This rearrangement joins TRBV6-5 to TRBJ1-2, with 9 nucleotides matching TRBD1. The CDR3 is made up of 14 amino acids. Germline trimming cut 6 bases from V and 5 bases from J; bases unmatched to any gene: 7. In germline, CDR1 is MNHEY, CDR2 SVGAGI. Written as DNA, the CDR3 is TGTGCCAGCAGACAGACAGGGGGTCCGTATGGCTACACCTTC. Protein product: CASRQTGGPYGYTF.

This rearrangement joins TRBV7-8 to TRBJ2-3; the match to TRBD1 covers 7 bases. The CDR3 is 16 amino acids. From germline, CDR1 is SGHVS and CDR2 FQNEAQ. V was clipped by 6 bases and J by 0 bases; unmatched bases: 9. The CDR3, as DNA: TGTGCCAGCAGGCCTCCGGGACAGAGGAGCACAGATACGCAGTATTTT. Its protein product is CASRPPGQRSTDTQYF.

The chain couples TRBV4-1 to TRBJ2-6; the match to TRBD1 covers 9 bases. The trim removed 4 bases at V and 4 bases at J, leaving 14 bases unmatched. Germline V CDR1 and CDR2: MGHRA, YSYEKL. The CDR3 totals 19 residues. CDR3 sequence (DNA): TGCGCCAGCAGCCCCCCGGGCAGGACAGGGGCCTGGGGGGCCAACGTCCTGACTTTC. Encoded protein: CASSPPGRTGAWGANVLTF.

This clone was counted once. The rearrangement uses TRBV18 and TRBJ1-1, with TRBD1 identical over 7 bases. The germline V gene has CDR1 KGHSH and CDR2 LQKENI. The CDR3 covers 15 residues. The junction had 5 bases not matched to a gene; V was cut back by 3 bases and J by 1 base. CDR3 residues: CASSPIQGSNTEAFF. Here the CDR3 DNA reads TGTGCCAGCTCACCGATACAGGGGTCGAACACTGAAGCTTTCTTT.

The V call is TRBV7-3, the J call TRBJ2-1; 9 bases align to TRBD2. The CDR3 has 21 amino acids. The trim removed 1 base at V and 9 bases at J, leaving 25 bases unmatched. Germline V gene data show CDR1 as SGHTA and CDR2 as FQGTGA. The CDR3 sequence: CASSLIRGASGTSWSRSEQFF. The CDR3 nucleotides read TGTGCCAGCAGCTTAATTAGGGGTGCTAGCGGGACGTCGTGGTCGCGGAGTGAGCAGTTCTTC.